These 24 T cell receptor beta chains share one sample of origin, sequenced in a study of T-cell reconstitution after alpha-beta-depleted transplantation in children. Unique molecular identifiers were used in preparing the TCRbeta library. TCRdb redid the calling of the PCR reads with MiXCR, one entry per CDR3 protein. This table has about 540,000 distinct CDR3 sequences, around 19% appearing once. Sequencing was performed on PBMCs from the stem cell graft donor, taken from the stem cell graft. All receptors come from a human donor who donated a stem cell graft to a child with acute lymphoblastic leukemia.

Written as DNA, the CDR3 is TGTGCCAGCAGCTTAGGGGGCGGATGGCAGCTAAACTATGGCTACACCTTC. As protein: CASSLGGGWQLNYGYTF. The chain joins TRBV11-2 to TRBJ1-2, with D tentatively TRBD1 (5 bases). The V gene lost 1 base and the J gene lost 2 bases, with 17 bases spanning the gap. Germline V CDR1 and CDR2: SGHAT, FQNNGV. CDR3 size: 17 residues. Filled out from reference TRBV11-2 and TRBJ1-2, the complete variable domain reads EAGVAQSPRYKIIEKRQSVAFWCNPISGHATLYWYQQILGQGPKLLIQFQNNGVVDDSQLPKDRFSAERLKGVDSTLKIQPAKLEDSAVYLCASSLGGGWQLNYGYTFGSGTRLTVV.

This clonotype showed up just a few times. The chain recombines TRBV24-1 with TRBJ2-7; 7 nucleotides agree with TRBD2. Germline V gene sequence: CDR1 KGHDR, CDR2 SFDVKD. This CDR3 has 12 residues. The junction had 7 bases not matched to a gene; V was cut back by 12 bases and J by 3 bases. The CDR3 nucleotides are TGTGCCGCCTCCGGGGGGAACTACGAGCAGTACTTC. As protein: CAASGGNYEQYF.

This clonotype was seen only a few times. V usage is TRBV5-1 and J usage is TRBJ1-2; no clear D gene. This CDR3 comprises 12 residues. Germline-derived CDR1 and CDR2 are SGHRS and YFSETQ. Trimming pared 0 bases from V and 8 bases from J, leaving 8 bases between. The CDR3 sequence: CASSLDGTGYTF. CDR3 in DNA: TGCGCCAGCAGCTTGGATGGTACCGGCTACACCTTC.

This clonotype was picked up a small number of times. V gene TRBV6-6 combines with J gene TRBJ1-1, with D uncertain. Between the trimmed V and J ends, which lost 6 bases and 6 bases, there was a span of 14 bases. CDR3 length: 13 residues. CDR1 and CDR2 from the germline V gene are MNHNY and SVGAGI (reference sequence). CDR3: CASSPGPRAEAFF. The DNA for the CDR3 is TGTGCCAGCAGCCCCGGCCCGCGCGCTGAAGCTTTCTTT.

This clonotype was seen a handful of times. V usage is TRBV3-1 and J usage is TRBJ2-1, with 11 positions matching TRBD2. Trimming took 3 bases from V and 2 from J; bases not matched to a gene: 3. Germline-derived CDR1 and CDR2 are LGHDT and YNNKEL (reference sequence). This CDR3 has 16 amino acids. The CDR3 reads CASSQLAGGTYNEQFF. The CDR3, as DNA: TGTGCCAGCAGCCAGCTAGCGGGGGGAACCTACAATGAGCAGTTCTTC.

This clonotype was picked up a small number of times. This chain joins TRBV6-1 and TRBJ2-3, with 12 positions matching TRBD2. Losses at the gene ends were 5 bases for V and 4 bases for J; bases not matched to a gene: 7. Germline values: CDR1 MNHNS, CDR2 SASEGT. This CDR3 spans 16 amino acids. CDR3 sequence reads: CASSRRLAGDPDTQYF. CDR3 bases: TGTGCCAGCAGTCGACGACTAGCGGGAGATCCAGATACGCAGTATTTT.

This sequence joins TRBV7-2 and TRBJ2-1; 9 positions agree with TRBD1. This CDR3 has 16 amino acids. V trimming: 2 bases; J trimming: 1 base; junction bases outside the gene matches: 3. Germline V lookup: CDR1 SGHTA, CDR2 FQGNSA. CDR3 DNA sequence: TGTGCCAGCAGCTTAATGGGGACAGGGTCCTACAATGAGCAGTTCTTC. Translated: CASSLMGTGSYNEQFF.

The J gene is TRBJ2-7, the V gene TRBV29-1; D not resolved. CDR1 SQVTM and CDR2 ANQGSEA come from the germline V gene. The CDR3 is made up of 11 amino acids. The V end was cut by 6 bases, the J end by 5 bases, with 11 bases between. Written as DNA, the CDR3 is TGCAGCGTGGCCGAGGTCCACGAGCAGTACTTC. As protein: CSVAEVHEQYF.

This clonotype has just a few counts. The chain's CDR3 is CASSQEPLGNEQYF. The CDR3 DNA follows: TGTGCCAGCAGCCAAGAACCCCTGGGTAACGAGCAGTACTTC. The chain employs TRBV3-1 and TRBJ2-7; D remains ambiguous. Deletions cut 0 bases from V and 5 bases from J, with 11 bases between. Per germline, CDR1 LGHDT and CDR2 YNNKEL (reference sequence). This CDR3 contains 14 residues.

This rearrangement joins TRBV5-1 to TRBJ2-5, with TRBD1 identical over 9 bases. Germline CDR1 is SGHRS and CDR2 is YFSETQ. Trimming cost V 0 bases and J 1 base; bases outside gene matches: 4. This CDR3 has 16 residues. CDR3 bases: TGCGCCAGCAGCTTGGCCGGGACAGGGAGCCAAGAGACCCAGTACTTC. Encoded protein: CASSLAGTGSQETQYF.

The sample holds a few counts of this clonotype. The genes are TRBV11-2 and TRBJ2-3; 13 bases agree with TRBD2. Germline assignment: CDR1 SGHAT and CDR2 FQNNGV. V trimming: 5 bases; J trimming: 6 bases; junction bases outside the gene matches: 14. The CDR3 length is 18 residues. The CDR3 region is CASSRDHPGLAGPDTQYF. For the CDR3, the DNA is TGTGCCAGCAGCCGAGATCATCCGGGACTAGCGGGACCTGATACGCAGTATTTT.

This clonotype was counted only a few times. The rearrangement uses TRBV5-5 and TRBJ2-7; no clear D. V was shortened by 2 bases and J by 3 bases, with 9 bases between the two germline ends. The CDR3 runs 13 residues. CDR1 and CDR2 (germline): SGHKS, YYEKEE (reference sequence). In nucleotides, the CDR3 is TGTGCCAGCAGCTTCGGACCGAACTACGAGCAGTACTTC. Translated: CASSFGPNYEQYF. Full variable domain (missing parts from reference TRBV5-5 and TRBJ2-7): DAGVTQSPTHLIKTRGQQVTLRCSPISGHKSVSWYQQVLGQGPQFIFQYYEKEERGRGNFPDRFSARQFPNYSSELNVNALLLGDSALYLCASSFGPNYEQYFGPGTRLTVT.

V gene TRBV12-3 or TRBV12-4 combines with J gene TRBJ2-2; D unresolved. The CDR3 has 14 amino acids. The V end was cut by 2 bases, the J end by 7 bases, with 11 bases between. The CDR3 nucleotides are TGTGCCAGCAGTTTATTGAGGCCTGGCGGGGAGCTGTTTTTT. It codes for CASSLLRPGGELFF.

The V gene is TRBV4-1, the J gene TRBJ1-5, with TRBD1 matching 8 bases. Germline V gives CDR1 MGHRA, CDR2 YSYEKL. V lost 4 bases, J lost 6 bases, and 5 bases stayed unmatched. This CDR3 comprises 14 residues. DNA for the CDR3: TGCGCCAGCAGCCGGCAGGGGGCAGGTCAGCCCCAGCATTTT. Translating gives CASSRQGAGQPQHF.

The chain is built from TRBV12-3 or TRBV12-4 and TRBJ2-2; 10 nucleotides line up with TRBD2. The CDR3 loop spans 18 amino acids. V shed 0 bases and J 7 bases; nucleotides not matched to a gene: 11. The CDR3 protein is CASSLAGKQREGNGELFF. The CDR3 DNA is TGTGCCAGCAGTTTAGCAGGGAAACAGCGGGAGGGGAACGGGGAGCTGTTTTTT.

The J gene is TRBJ2-1, the V gene TRBV12-3 or TRBV12-4, with a weak D call TRBD2 (5 bases). Trimming pared 5 bases from V and 4 bases from J, leaving 12 bases between. The CDR3 spans 14 residues. CDR3 in DNA: TGTGCCAGCAGTCGGACTGCGGAGTACAATGAGCAGTTCTTC. Its translation is CASSRTAEYNEQFF.

The sample holds many counts of this clonotype. The chain joins TRBV7-7 to TRBJ2-3; 13 nucleotides line up with TRBD2. Trimming at V came to 5 bases and at J to 1 base, leaving 3 bases not matched to a gene. This CDR3 comprises 16 residues. Germline V gives CDR1 SSHAT, CDR2 FNYEAQ (reference sequence). This chain's CDR3 is CASSPGLAGGTDTQYF. In DNA form, the CDR3 reads TGTGCCAGCAGCCCCGGACTAGCGGGGGGCACAGATACGCAGTATTTT.

The chain employs TRBV12-3 or TRBV12-4 and TRBJ2-5; 9 bases are a match to TRBD1. With 4 bases clipped from V and 6 bases from J, the junction kept 6 bases outside the gene matches. CDR3 length equals 14 residues. Here the CDR3 DNA reads TGTGCCAGCAGTTGGGGACAGGGAGGTCAGACCCAGTACTTC. As protein: CASSWGQGGQTQYF.

The chain is built from TRBV5-1 and TRBJ2-1; D is ambiguous. The CDR3 contains 14 residues. Between the trimmed V and J ends, which lost 0 bases and 7 bases, there was a span of 11 bases. Per germline, CDR1 SGHRS and CDR2 YFSETQ. CDR3 region: CASSLVLAVNEQFF. CDR3 nucleotide sequence: TGCGCCAGCAGCTTGGTTCTTGCGGTTAATGAGCAGTTCTTC. The full variable domain, with the rest looked up from reference TRBV5-1 and TRBJ2-1, is KAGVTQTPRYLIKTRGQQVTLSCSPISGHRSVSWYQQTPGQGLQFLFEYFSETQRNKGNFPGRFSGRQFSNSRSEMNVSTLELGDSALYLCASSLVLAVNEQFFGPGTRLTVL.

This clonotype was counted at least ten times. The rearrangement links TRBV2 to TRBJ1-6, with TRBD1 matching over 10 bases. Unmatched junction bases numbered 10, after V lost 2 bases and J lost 9 bases. Germline CDR1 SNHLY, CDR2 FYNNEI. The CDR3 loop spans 17 amino acids. The CDR3 DNA follows: TGTGCCAGCAGTGAAAAGCCTTGGACAGGGGGAAGTTCACCCCTCCACTTT. Translating it yields CASSEKPWTGGSSPLHF.

The chain has TRBV3-1 and TRBJ2-3, with 9 bases aligning to TRBD2. Germline V gene sequence: CDR1 LGHDT, CDR2 YNNKEL (reference sequence). This CDR3 contains 17 residues. Trimming cost V 6 bases and J 4 bases; bases outside gene matches: 14. CDR3 residues: CASSFYGLAPLADTQYF. The DNA of the CDR3 is TGTGCCAGCAGTTTTTACGGACTAGCGCCTCTGGCAGATACGCAGTATTTT.

The chain uses TRBV10-3 and TRBJ2-1, with D possibly matching TRBD1 (6 bases). The CDR3 contains 15 residues. V was trimmed by 3 bases and J by 6 bases, leaving 15 bases between them. CDR1 ENHRY and CDR2 SYGVKD come from the germline V gene. The CDR3: CAISDPDTGTNEQFF. The DNA for the CDR3 is TGTGCCATCAGTGACCCAGACACAGGGACCAATGAGCAGTTCTTC.

At least ten counts were recorded for this clonotype. The chain has TRBV7-9 and TRBJ1-6; no clear D. Germline V CDR1 and CDR2: SEHNR, FQNEAQ (reference sequence). V dropped 6 bases and J dropped 5 bases, with 2 bases sitting between them. The CDR3 length is 11 residues. The CDR3: CASRDNSPLHF. The CDR3 DNA reads as TGTGCCAGCAGGGATAATTCACCCCTCCACTTT. The full variable domain, in which reference TRBV7-9 and TRBJ1-6 provide the parts outside the CDR3, is DTGVSQNPRHKITKRGQNVTFRCDPISEHNRLYWYRQTLGQGPEFLTYFQNEAQLEKSRLLSDRFSAERPKGSFSTLEIQRTEQGDSAMYLCASRDNSPLHFGNGTRLTVT.

The chain links TRBV5-1 to TRBJ1-1; D not certain. CDR1 is SGHRS and CDR2 is YFSETQ in the germline V gene. This CDR3 region has 13 residues. V shed 0 bases and J shed 6 bases, with 9 bases lying between them. In DNA, the CDR3 is TGCGCCAGCAGCTTGGCTCAGTCAGCTGAAGCTTTCTTT. This encodes CASSLAQSAEAFF.